The T cell receptor beta chain under discussion was sequenced for a study of shared clonotypes between healthy human individuals. Study-wide context: Donor composition was two women and a few men, aged 18 to 49.

Free of recent acute infections or vaccinations, the donors were healthy HIV-negative adults. It was tens of millions of PBMCs that unsorted samples used for genomic DNA. Method: immunoSEQ multiplex PCR; TCRdb's copy keeps in-frame clones and lacks some. This sample has 450,000 to 500,000 clones, with around 79% found just once. Trimming stripped 1 base from V and 4 bases from J, with 5 bases between. This CDR3 is built from 13 residues. Per the germline V gene, CDR1 is SGHNT and CDR2 is YENEEA. Findings of the study overall: Expectations were that clonotype sharing among donors would be affected by sequencing depth.

Of note for this clone: Antigen: not known.

The rearrangement links TRBV11-3 to TRBJ2-4; D call uncertain. This receptor was identified in a woman aged 35 to 49 in good health. Some clones in this sample may be carry-over from other donors' samples. Source material: PBMCs. The DNA for the CDR3 is TGTGCCAGCAGCTTAGGAGAGAAAAACATTCAGTACTTC. Its protein is CASSLGEKNIQYF. The full variable domain, with the rest looked up from reference TRBV11-3 and TRBJ2-4, is EAGVVQSPRYKIIEKKQPVAFWCNPISGHNTLYWYLQNLGQGPELLIRYENEEAVDDSQLPKDRFSAERLKGVDSTLKIQPAELGDSAVYLCASSLGEKNIQYFGAGTRLSVL.